This TCR beta chain appears in the sequencing data of a study of CD8 T cells in ankylosing spondylitis. Study-level results: Seemingly distinctive of ankylosing spondylitis blood was a TCR beta motif formed by eight highly homologous variants.

In TCRdb, the 5' RACE reads were re-called with MiXCR into one record per CDR3 protein. Of 250,000 to 300,000 distinct CDR3 sequences listed, roughly 20% are singletons. V lost 2 bases to trimming and J lost 4 bases, with 7 bases between them. This CDR3 is 13 amino acids long. Germline values: CDR1 SGHVS, CDR2 FNYEAQ. In this sample, this clonotype turned up a few times. Its antigen is unknown. The sequence derives from a male donor with ankylosing spondylitis or in good health (not recorded which). The rearrangement joins TRBV7-6 to TRBJ2-3; D possibly corresponds to TRBD1 (5 bases). Material for sequencing was blood, either unsorted or a sorted T cell fraction (not recorded which). The CDR3 DNA is TGTGCCAGCAGCTTACAGACAGCAGATACGCAGTATTTT. Amino acids: CASSLQTADTQYF.